A single sample is the source of the 3 T cell receptor beta chains below, sequenced in a study of regulatory T cells in long-lasting Graves disease (dated by TCRdb to about 2021). Libraries were built with multiplex PCR. The instrument was an Illumina HiSeq 4000. CDR3 regions were amplified by Arm-PCR with iRepertoire HTBI primers to construct TCR beta libraries. TCRdb reprocessing: public reads trimmed at Q25 with fastp, clones called with MiXCR, in-frame beta chains kept. Every entry covers one CDR3 protein and lists the most common genes and DNA from its rows. In this sample the table shows about 350,000 distinct CDR3 sequences, over 15% of which occur a single time. Roughly 29% of the sample lies in the top ten. Reading the label with the study, this specimen's time point is: newly diagnosed GD, antithyroid drugs for less than 3 months. For both TCR sequencing and RNA sequencing, RNA was extracted from PBMCs using TRIzol.

The data were also submitted as part of a second study, on T cells in Graves' hyperthyroidism and ophthalmopathy.

Sequencing was performed on peripheral blood mononuclear cells (PBMCs), taken at new diagnosis, from a patient treated with antithyroid drugs. The receptors shown here come from a man between 35 and 55 years old with Graves disease. Donor details come from another sample of the same person, matched by shared clones.

The sample holds many counts of this clonotype. The V call is TRBV5-1, the J call TRBJ2-7; 7 bases agree with TRBD1. The CDR3 loop spans 13 amino acids. V shed 5 bases, J shed 0 bases, and the junction held 2 bases outside the gene matches. Germline CDR1 is SGHRS and CDR2 is YFSETQ. CDR3 sequence reads: CASRGDSSYEQYF. CDR3 sequence (DNA): TGCGCCAGCAGAGGGGACAGCTCCTACGAGCAGTACTTC.

This clonotype was counted at least ten times. The chain links TRBV6-1 to TRBJ2-1; 7 nucleotides line up with TRBD1. The junction had 1 base not matched to a gene; V was cut back by 5 bases and J by 0 bases. This CDR3 region has 14 residues. Germline V gene sequence: CDR1 MNHNS, CDR2 SASEGT. The CDR3 nucleotides are TGTGCCAGCAGTACAGGGGCCTCCTACAATGAGCAGTTCTTC. Amino acids: CASSTGASYNEQFF.

The table lists this clonotype with many counts. This chain uses TRBV12-3 or TRBV12-4 with TRBJ2-1; tentatively, D is TRBD2 (6 bases). The CDR3 is 14 amino acids. The ends were cut back, 4 bases at V and 13 bases at J, with 20 bases in the middle. The CDR3 region has the DNA TGTGCCAGCAGTTCTGCCGAGGGACTCCCCATCCAGTTCTTC. It translates to CASSSAEGLPIQFF.